The T cell receptor beta chain under discussion was sequenced for a study of OX40 agonist ivuxolimab in advanced cancers. For the study in its entirety: The costimulatory receptor OX40 (CD134) was targeted by ivuxolimab, a fully human IgG2 agonistic monoclonal antibody. Peripheral TCRbeta sequencing was intended to test whether TCR sequence diversity was altered and clonal T-cell expansion was caused by ivuxolimab. The paper covers the monotherapy dose-escalation part of the phase I ivuxolimab trial, which included N of about 56 patients. Of the roughly 54 patients in dose escalation, 19 had hepatocellular carcinoma, around 15 had melanoma, 9 had renal cell carcinoma and 9 had head and neck cancer. Intravenous ivuxolimab was administered to patients every 2 weeks at six dose levels: 0.01, 0.1, 0.3, 1.5, 3 and 10 mg/kg. Three dose-escalation patients achieved partial responses, one with hepatocellular carcinoma and two with cutaneous melanoma. Prior anti-PD-1, anti-PD-L1 or anti-CTLA-4 therapy was permitted, and 40% of dose-escalation patients had received checkpoint inhibitors. In the dose-escalation cohort, roughly 80% of patients were male, and the mean age was around 60 years, with a range of roughly 20 to 85.

Genomic DNA was extracted from sorted cells for sequencing of the TCRbeta CDR3 region. The immunoSEQ Assay was used to sequence the TCRbeta CDR3 regions. TCRdb holds this immuneACCESS table with in-frame rearrangements only. Some clones are missing; in checked studies, unresolved V genes explain under half, and the rest has no known cause. Within this sample are about 76,000 clones, with roughly nine tenths of them counted one time only. The ten largest clones capture approximately 13% of the sample. For this clone: Its target antigen remains unknown. Per-nucleotide qualities are absent, and no much larger clonotype sits a single base away.

What the work shows at the level of the full study, not this receptor alone: Low levels of normalized T-cell clonal expansion were also shown by some nonresponding patients. At doses from 0.1 to 3.0 mg/kg, clonal expansion was seen in both CD4+ and CD8+ blood T cells between baseline and week 6. Antigen specificity was not determined for the clonally expanded peripheral T cells. After ivuxolimab, more expanded clones were found on average in CD8+ T cells than in CD4+ T cells. In partial responders in the 0.1-3.0 mg/kg groups, normalized peripheral clonal expansion was found to be among the lowest, especially among CD8+ T cells.

The trial excluded patients who had a history of autoimmune disease or were on systemic immunosuppression. Peripheral blood for TCR sequencing was collected from all dose cohorts at baseline, on cycle 4 day 1, and on cycle 7 day 1. The samples were drawn from a first-in-human, open-label, multicenter phase I dose-escalation trial of ivuxolimab. Adults with locally advanced or metastatic melanoma, renal cell carcinoma, hepatocellular carcinoma or head and neck squamous cell carcinoma were enrolled in the trial. Before TCR sequencing, CD4+ T cells and CD8+ T cells were sorted from peripheral blood as separate populations. CDR1 SQVTM and CDR2 ANQGSEA were looked up in the germline V gene. The V end gives up 8 bases and the J end 6 bases, leaving 8 bases in the junction not matched to a gene. The CDR3 has 13 amino acids, counting the end cysteine and phenylalanine. Only the CDR3 region is kept as DNA, spanning 39 bases read in frame from base 1.

This TCR came from an adult with an advanced solid tumor such as melanoma, head and neck, liver or kidney cancer. The sequence links TRBV29-1 to TRBJ2-2, with 8 central nucleotides matching TRBD2. Sequenced material: CD4+ or CD8+ T cells sorted from blood, taken in a trial of the OX40 agonist ivuxolimab. The bases are TGCAGCTTGTATCGGGAGGGATCCGGGGAGCTGTTTTTT. The encoded protein is CSLYREGSGELFF.